Listed here are 7 T cell receptor beta chains from one sample, sequenced in a study of tumor T cells in aggressive B-cell lymphoma. Data came from immunoSEQ multiplex PCR; TCRdb stores just in-frame clones and leaves some out. The repertoire holds approximately 2,000 clones, with about 86% as singletons. The specimen was tumor tissue. These TCRs come from an adult with diffuse large B cell lymphoma.

The genes are TRBV5-4 and TRBJ2-3; 7 bases agree with TRBD2. The germline V gene has CDR1 SGHNT and CDR2 YYREEE (reference sequence). The CDR3 covers 15 residues. V dropped 4 bases and J dropped 3; count of bases not matched to a gene: 8. Here the CDR3 DNA reads TGTGCCAGCAGCCGGCCGGGACTACGGACAGATACGCAGTATTTT. It translates to CASSRPGLRTDTQYF.

The rearrangement links TRBV11-1 to TRBJ2-1; 12 positions match TRBD2. The V segment lost 6 bases and the J segment 8 bases; nucleotides outside the gene matches: 8. This CDR3 comprises 15 residues. Germline-derived CDR1 and CDR2 are SGHAT and FQDESV (reference sequence). CDR3: CASSLRTSGMDEQFF. CDR3 sequence (DNA): TGTGCCAGCAGTTTGAGGACTAGCGGGATGGATGAGCAGTTCTTC.

The J gene is TRBJ2-5, the V gene TRBV27; 10 bases match TRBD1. V trimming: 5 bases; J trimming: 3 bases; junction bases outside the gene matches: 15. Germline CDR1 reads MNHEY; CDR2 reads SMNVEV (reference sequence). The CDR3 length is 18 residues. The CDR3 DNA follows: TGTGCCAGCAGTCCGTGGGCAGGTGTTGGACAGGGGGAAGAGACCCAGTACTTC. This codes for CASSPWAGVGQGEETQYF.

Concerning this clone: The sample holds other DNA sequences that translate to the same CDR3. This rearrangement joins TRBV10-2 to TRBJ2-2, with 8 positions matching TRBD2. There are 14 residues in the CDR3. Looked up from germline, CDR1 is WSHSY and CDR2 is SAAADI. Here the CDR3 reads CASSKGLGTGELFF. The CDR3 DNA reads as TGCGCTAGTAGTAAGGGACTAGGCACCGGGGAGCTGTTTTTT.

This sequence joins TRBV4-2 and TRBJ1-4; 8 bases match TRBD1. The V gene's germline CDR1 is LGHNA and CDR2 YNFKEQ. V lost 2 bases and J lost 7; bases outside the gene matches: 9. CDR3 length: 16 amino acids. CDR3 in amino acids: CASSQHPRGRIEKLFF. The CDR3 region has the DNA TGTGCCAGCAGCCAACATCCCAGGGGGCGAATTGAAAAACTGTTTTTT.

The V call is TRBV4-1, the J call TRBJ2-4; 7 bases are a match to TRBD2. V trimming: 2 bases; J trimming: 1 base; junction bases outside the gene matches: 11. The CDR3 length is 18 residues. Germline assignment: CDR1 MGHRA and CDR2 YSYEKL. CDR3 region: CASSQYWGEGGAKNIQYF. CDR3 DNA: TGCGCCAGCAGCCAATATTGGGGTGAGGGAGGGGCCAAAAACATTCAGTACTTC.

The CDR3 DNA reads TGCGCCAGCTCTAACTCCTACGAGCAGTACTTC. Protein product: CASSNSYEQYF. The chain employs TRBV5-1 and TRBJ2-7, with D hard to call. The V gene lost 7 bases and the J gene lost 0 bases, with 5 bases spanning the gap. The CDR3 sequence is 11 residues long. The germline CDR1 and CDR2 sequences are SGHRS and YFSETQ.